The sequence of this T cell receptor beta chain was determined in a study of OX40 agonist ivuxolimab in advanced cancers. Overall study: Past anti-PD-1, anti-PD-L1 or anti-CTLA-4 therapy was accepted, and 35% to 45% had received some. Study findings and constraints: Clonal expansion in partial responders at 0.1-3.0 mg/kg ranked among the lowest. At doses 0.1 to 3.0 mg/kg, CD4+ and CD8+ clones expanded.

This CDR3 contains 12 residues. The V gene's germline CDR1 is MNHNS and CDR2 SASEGT. Trimming left V 3 bases short and J 6 bases short, with 6 bases between. As to this clone: Its target is unknown.

Sequenced by immunoSEQ multiplex PCR; TCRdb stores in-frame clones only, minus some. The data contain fewer than 100,000 clones, roughly 85% of them singletons. The receptor's source is an adult with an advanced solid tumor such as melanoma, head and neck, liver or kidney cancer. V is TRBV6-1 and J is TRBJ1-5; D is uncertain. Here the sequenced sample was CD4+ or CD8+ T cells sorted from blood, taken in a trial of the OX40 agonist ivuxolimab. CDR3 protein: CASSERFQPQHF. CDR3 DNA: TGTGCCAGCAGTGAGAGGTTTCAGCCCCAGCATTTT.